The source of this T cell receptor (beta chain) is a study of T cell responses to AZD1222 COVID-19 vaccine. Study summary: Pooling covered second doses at about 4 or about 12 weeks.

With respect to this clone: Its cognate antigen is unknown.

General study results and limits: Repertoire sampling occurred only after the peak T cell response. Once two AZD1222 doses were given, Spike-specific TCR breadth and depth went up. Distributed over spike, vaccine-associated CD4 TCRs predominated at 160-218 and 743-854.

Per germline, CDR1 SGHRS and CDR2 YFSETQ. Trimming removed 0 bases from V and 7 bases from J, with 10 bases in between. The CDR3 has 14 amino acids. Method: immunoSEQ multiplex PCR; TCRdb's copy keeps in-frame clones and lacks some. This sample carries 80,000 to 90,000 clones, roughly 89% of them seen once, and the ten largest clones take 2.2%. The gene calls are TRBV5-1 and TRBJ1-4; D is unresolved. The sample consisted of peripheral blood, taken on day 0 of AZD1222 vaccination. The sequence derives from an adult in good health. CDR3 in DNA: TGCGCCAGCAGCTTGGTAGGGCTCCCTGAAAAACTGTTTTTT. This sequence encodes CASSLVGLPEKLFF.